This TCR beta chain was retrieved from a study of T cell responses to AZD1222 COVID-19 vaccine. This clone appeared once. Its matching antigen is unknown. Whole-study findings and limits: Rises in breadth and depth of Spike-specific TCRs came after two AZD1222 doses. A mostly white British donor set with more females was recruited, and clonal diversity was possibly underestimated. Nearly half of spike-specific TCRs reportedly target variant regions that are unmutated in the B.1.351 and B.1.1.7 variants. Repertoire samples came only from after the peak T cell response.

Here immunoSEQ multiplex PCR was the method, and the copy in TCRdb shows in-frame clones only, minus some. Here the sample spans approximately 210,000 clones, approximately 94% being singletons. The length of the CDR3 is 14 residues. The J gene is TRBJ2-7, the V gene TRBV21-1; the table's D gene call, TRBD2, was not cross checked with the DNA. TRBV21-1 is given as a pseudogene. Sequenced here: peripheral blood, sampled 28 days after the second dose of the MenACWY control vaccine. The receptor's source is an adult who received the MenACWY meningococcal vaccine as a control. DNA of the CDR3: TGTGCCAGCAGCGTGAGCGGGAGTGGTTACGAGCAGTACTTC. It yields the protein CASSVSGSGYEQYF.